This T cell receptor beta chain was recorded in a study of beta chain features in type 1 diabetes. Every bit of the isolated RNA underwent reverse transcription, so sequencing read expressed TCRB transcripts. Generated by immunoSEQ multiplex PCR, the TCRdb table keeps only in-frame clones and is missing some. The data hold 680,000 or so clones, with 13% observed a single time. This clone was found a few times. Its antigen is still unknown. Regarding the study as a whole: The study notes PCR might favor shorter templates equally in patients and controls. Researchers cautioned that cDNA sequencing could over-represent cells with high TCR expression. In comparison with healthy donors, patients had naive, central memory and Treg TCRB repertoires that appeared more similar. TCRB CDR3s from Type 1 diabetes patients were moderately but significantly shorter in all four CD4+ subsets.

Isolation of CD4+ naive, central memory, regulatory and stem cell-like memory cells was achieved by sorting via CD45RO/CCR7/CD25/CD127/CD95/CD27. CDR3 size: 16 residues. Trimming cost V 0 bases and J 6 bases, with 15 bases left between them. Germline loops: CDR1 SNHLY, CDR2 FYNNEI. Sequenced sample: naive CD4+ T cells from blood. The gene calls are TRBV2 and TRBJ2-4; tentatively, D is TRBD1 (6 bases). This sequence originates from a man in his late teens or twenties with type 1 diabetes. DNA for the CDR3: TGTGCCAGCAGTGAAGCACCGAGGGACATCAGAAACATTCAGTACTTC. Its translation is CASSEAPRDIRNIQYF.